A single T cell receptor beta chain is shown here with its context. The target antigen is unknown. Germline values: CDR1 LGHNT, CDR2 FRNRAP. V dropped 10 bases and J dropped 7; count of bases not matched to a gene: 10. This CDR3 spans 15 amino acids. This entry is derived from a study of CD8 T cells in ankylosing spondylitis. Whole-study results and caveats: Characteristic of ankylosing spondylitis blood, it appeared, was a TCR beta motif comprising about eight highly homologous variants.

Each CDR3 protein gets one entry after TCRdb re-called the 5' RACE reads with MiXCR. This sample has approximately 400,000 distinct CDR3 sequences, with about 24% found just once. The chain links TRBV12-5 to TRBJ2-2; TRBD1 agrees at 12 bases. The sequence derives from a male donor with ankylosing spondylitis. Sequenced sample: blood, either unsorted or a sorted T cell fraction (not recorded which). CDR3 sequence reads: CATRRDRGHNGELFF. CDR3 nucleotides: TGTGCTACCCGCCGGGACAGGGGGCATAACGGGGAGCTGTTTTTT.